The 27 T cell receptor beta chains below were found in one sample sequenced in a study of blood T cell repertoires in COVID-19. Libraries were prepared by immunoSEQ multiplex PCR; TCRdb keeps only in-frame clonotypes and omits some of them. The sample records fewer than 200,000 clones, approximately 79% being singletons. Sequencing was carried out using peripheral blood. These receptors all stem from an elderly woman with acute or convalescent COVID-19.

This chain joins TRBV5-6 and TRBJ1-1, with 9 bases matching TRBD1. The trim removed 4 bases at V and 5 bases at J, leaving 12 bases unmatched. Per germline, CDR1 SGHDT and CDR2 YYEEEE. This CDR3 comprises 16 residues. The CDR3 DNA reads as TGTGCCAGCAGCCGAATGGCCAGGACAGGGGTGACTGAAGCTTTCTTT. Translating it yields CASSRMARTGVTEAFF.

This clone occurred once. This chain uses TRBV6-6 with TRBJ1-5; no clear D gene. CDR3 length: 13 amino acids. Trimming pared 7 bases from V and 7 bases from J, leaving 14 bases between. Per germline, CDR1 MNHNY and CDR2 SVGAGI (reference sequence). The CDR3 sequence: CASTSSGGQPQHF. CDR3 sequence (DNA): TGTGCCAGCACCTCATCGGGAGGACAGCCCCAGCATTTT.

J is TRBJ2-1 and V is TRBV6-2 or TRBV6-3; 11 bases map to TRBD2. This CDR3 is built from 17 residues. Germline CDR1 is MNHEY and CDR2 is SVGEGT. The V segment lost 5 bases and the J segment 10 bases; nucleotides outside the gene matches: 16. CDR3 DNA: TGTGCCAGCAGTAATAACCCCGGGACTAGCGGCTTAGAGGAGCAGTTCTTC. As protein: CASSNNPGTSGLEEQFF.

The rearrangement joins TRBV19 to TRBJ2-7; no clear D. Looked up from germline, CDR1 is LNHDA and CDR2 is SQIVND (reference sequence). V lost 1 base to trimming and J lost 0 bases, with 10 bases between them. CDR3 length equals 15 residues. The CDR3 spells CASSIGHLFSYEQYF. Here the CDR3 DNA reads TGTGCCAGTAGTATAGGGCACCTCTTCTCCTACGAGCAGTACTTC.

The rearrangement links TRBV24-1 to TRBJ2-5; possible D gene TRBD1, 5 bases. The CDR3 extends over 16 amino acids. CDR1 is KGHDR and CDR2 is SFDVKD in the germline V gene. The V end was cut by 2 bases, the J end by 5 bases, with 17 bases between. The CDR3: CATSDSSARDLETQYF. As DNA, the CDR3 is TGTGCCACCAGTGATTCATCAGCCAGGGATTTGGAGACCCAGTACTTC.

V gene TRBV5-1 combines with J gene TRBJ2-1; 9 bases are a match to TRBD2. The CDR3 has 15 amino acids. Germline V gene sequence: CDR1 SGHRS, CDR2 YFSETQ. V lost 6 bases to trimming and J lost 7 bases; unmatched junction nucleotides: 11. DNA for the CDR3: TGCGCCAGCACCCCGACTAGCGGAAGCGGGAATGAGCAGTTCTTC. Translated, it gives CASTPTSGSGNEQFF.

The J gene is TRBJ2-3, the V gene TRBV5-4; no reliable D call. CDR1 is SGHNT and CDR2 is YYREEE in the germline V gene (reference sequence). The CDR3 covers 15 residues. V was trimmed by 3 bases and J by 1 base, leaving 12 bases between them. The CDR3 sequence is CASSSYRWGTDTQYF. Here the CDR3 DNA reads TGTGCCAGCAGCTCATACAGATGGGGCACAGATACGCAGTATTTT.

V gene TRBV27 combines with J gene TRBJ2-1, with TRBD2 as a possible D gene (5 bases). Deletions cut 2 bases from V and 9 bases from J, with 14 bases between. The CDR3 consists of 14 residues. Germline loops: CDR1 MNHEY, CDR2 SMNVEV (reference sequence). The CDR3: CASSLARGLGEQFF. In DNA form, the CDR3 reads TGTGCCAGCAGTTTAGCACGGGGATTAGGTGAGCAGTTCTTC.

The chain recombines TRBV5-8 with TRBJ2-3; D unresolved. This CDR3 is 11 amino acids long. Between the trimmed V and J ends, which lost 2 bases and 7 bases, there was a span of 5 bases. CDR1 SGHTS and CDR2 YDEGEE come from the germline V gene. Here the CDR3 reads CASSFLHTQYF. Written as DNA, the CDR3 is TGTGCCAGCAGCTTCCTTCATACGCAGTATTTT.

The rearrangement uses TRBV30 and TRBJ1-6; 12 positions agree with TRBD1. CDR1 and CDR2 (germline): GTSNPN, SVGIG (reference sequence). The CDR3 contains 14 residues. J gave up 12 bases and V 3 bases, and 6 bases lay outside the gene matches. The CDR3 loop is CAWSLGTGGKPLHF. CDR3 nucleotide sequence: TGTGCCTGGAGCCTCGGGACAGGGGGCAAACCCCTCCACTTT.

This chain joins TRBV7-8 and TRBJ2-7; 8 nucleotides align to TRBD1. Germline loops: CDR1 SGHVS, CDR2 FQNEAQ. With V trimmed by 1 base and J by 4 bases, 3 bases remained unmatched. This CDR3 is built from 14 residues. CDR3 sequence (DNA): TGTGCCAGCAGCTTAGAACAGGGGGGATACGAGCAGTACTTC. It is translated as CASSLEQGGYEQYF. The full variable domain, completed using reference TRBV7-8 and TRBJ2-7, is GAGVSQSPRYKVAKRGQDVALRCDPISGHVSLFWYQQALGQGPEFLTYFQNEAQLDKSGLPSDRFFAERPEGSVSTLKIQRTQQEDSAVYLCASSLEQGGYEQYFGPGTRLTVT.

The rearrangement joins TRBV24-1 to TRBJ2-1; D is perhaps TRBD2 (6 bases). The length of the CDR3 is 12 residues. CDR1 is KGHDR and CDR2 is SFDVKD in the germline V gene. The germline V and J ends were trimmed by 2 bases and 10 bases, with 8 bases remaining between them. The CDR3 here is CATSDWSGEQFF. The CDR3 DNA follows: TGTGCCACCAGTGATTGGAGCGGGGAGCAGTTCTTC.

V usage is TRBV27 and J usage is TRBJ2-7; 10 bases match TRBD1. V gave up 6 bases and J gave up 6 bases; unmatched junction bases: 11. CDR3 length: 15 amino acids. From germline, CDR1 is MNHEY and CDR2 SMNVEV (reference sequence). The CDR3 sequence: CASRPWDRGFGEQYF. The CDR3 DNA sequence: TGTGCCAGCAGGCCTTGGGACAGGGGTTTCGGCGAGCAGTACTTC.

The rearrangement links TRBV10-1 to TRBJ2-5, with 7 bases identical to TRBD1. Germline trimming cut 2 bases from V and 2 bases from J; bases unmatched to any gene: 5. CDR1 is WNHNN, CDR2 SYGVQD, per germline (reference sequence). The CDR3 covers 15 residues. CDR3 bases: TGCGCCAGCAGTGAGATCGGGACAGATCAAGAGACCCAGTACTTC. Its protein is CASSEIGTDQETQYF.

Ten or more counts support this clone. The V and J genes are TRBV6-1 and TRBJ2-2, with D maybe TRBD1 (6 bases). The CDR3 is 16 residues long. Germline CDR1 and CDR2: MNHNS and SASEGT. V was shortened by 2 bases and J by 0 bases, with 10 bases between the two germline ends. The CDR3 loop is CASSENRVANTGELFF. The CDR3 nucleotides read TGTGCCAGCAGTGAAAACAGGGTTGCGAACACCGGGGAGCTGTTTTTT.

The table lists this clone with a few counts. The chain employs TRBV7-7 and TRBJ2-7; 9 bases line up with TRBD1. CDR3 length: 13 residues. CDR1 and CDR2 (germline): SSHAT, FNYEAQ (reference sequence). The V segment lost 5 bases and the J segment 4 bases; nucleotides outside the gene matches: 3. The CDR3 loop is CASSRDREYEQYF. The CDR3 DNA reads TGTGCCAGCAGCCGGGACAGGGAATACGAGCAGTACTTC.

This clone showed up just a few times. V is TRBV30 and J is TRBJ2-7; the match to TRBD1 covers 7 bases. The CDR3 runs 13 residues. J lost 7 bases, V lost 5 bases, and 11 bases had no gene match. Germline V gene lookup returns CDR1 GTSNPN and CDR2 SVGIG (reference sequence). The CDR3 bases are TGTGCCTGGGGGACAGTAACGACTCGAGAGCAGTACTTC. It encodes CAWGTVTTREQYF.

The V and J genes are TRBV28 and TRBJ2-7, with a weak D call TRBD2 (6 bases). Germline V gene sequence: CDR1 MDHEN, CDR2 SYDVKM. The CDR3 covers 15 residues. The V end was cut by 5 bases, the J end by 4 bases, with 18 bases between. CDR3 loop: CASSPRGRGTYEQYF. The CDR3 DNA reads as TGTGCCAGCAGTCCCCGGGGCCGCGGGACGTACGAGCAGTACTTC.

This clone appeared a few times. This chain connects TRBV2 to TRBJ1-5; no clear D. The CDR3 spans 15 residues. CDR1 and CDR2 from the germline V gene are SNHLY and FYNNEI. The germline V and J ends were trimmed by 4 bases and 3 bases, with 13 bases remaining between them. The CDR3 is CASSVQGIANQPQHF. The DNA of the CDR3 is TGTGCCAGCAGTGTGCAAGGAATAGCCAATCAGCCCCAGCATTTT.

On this clone itself: Within the sample, other DNA sequences also encode this same CDR3. CDR3 in amino acids: CASSLAGEGSYEQYF. CDR3 bases: TGTGCCAGCAGTTTAGCGGGGGAAGGGTCCTACGAGCAGTACTTC. This chain joins TRBV28 and TRBJ2-7; TRBD2 matches 7 bases. The CDR3 loop spans 15 amino acids. The V and J ends lost 2 bases and 1 base, in that order; junction bases with no gene match: 5. Germline V gene lookup returns CDR1 MDHEN and CDR2 SYDVKM. Full variable domain (missing parts from reference TRBV28 and TRBJ2-7): DVKVTQSSRYLVKRTGEKVFLECVQDMDHENMFWYRQDPGLGLRLIYFSYDVKMKEKGDIPEGYSVSREKKERFSLILESASTNQTSMYLCASSLAGEGSYEQYFGPGTRLTVT.

The V gene is TRBV11-2, the J gene TRBJ2-3; 7 nucleotides agree with TRBD2. Germline CDR1 and CDR2: SGHAT and FQNNGV. The CDR3 loop spans 16 amino acids. The ends lost 1 base at V and 3 bases at J; junction bases unmatched: 7. The CDR3 spells CASSLGGSPRTDTQYF. The CDR3 DNA sequence: TGTGCCAGCAGCTTAGGCGGGAGCCCTAGGACAGATACGCAGTATTTT.

This chain connects TRBV7-6 to TRBJ2-5; D is perhaps TRBD1 (6 bases). Between the trimmed V and J ends, which lost 1 base and 3 bases, there was a span of 18 bases. Germline-derived CDR1 and CDR2 are SGHVS and FNYEAQ. CDR3 length equals 17 residues. The CDR3 nucleotides read TGTGCCAGCAGCTTAGAGCAGAGATCTGGGGGCAAAGAGACCCAGTACTTC. Translated, it gives CASSLEQRSGGKETQYF.

The CDR3 loop reads CASSSGQVTIGELFF. In DNA form, the CDR3 reads TGTGCCAGCAGTTCGGGACAAGTCACGATAGGGGAGCTGTTTTTT. The V and J genes are TRBV6-5 and TRBJ2-2; TRBD1 is a possible D gene (6 bases). CDR1 is MNHEY and CDR2 is SVGAGI in the germline V gene. The length of the CDR3 is 15 residues. The ends were cut back, 4 bases at V and 8 bases at J, with 17 bases in the middle.

This clone has only a few counts. The CDR3 coding sequence is TGCGCCAGCAGGCCAAGTCACAGGGGCGGCACCGGGGAGCTGTTTTTT. Protein product: CASRPSHRGGTGELFF. This chain links TRBV4-1 with TRBJ2-2; 7 nucleotides match TRBD1. V lost 6 bases and J lost 4; bases outside the gene matches: 11. The CDR3 runs to 16 residues. Germline-derived CDR1 and CDR2 are MGHRA and YSYEKL.

J is TRBJ2-7 and V is TRBV2; 7 positions agree with TRBD2. Trimming cost V 6 bases and J 1 base; bases outside gene matches: 6. The germline V gene has CDR1 SNHLY and CDR2 FYNNEI. The CDR3 is made up of 14 amino acids. The CDR3 loop is CASRGSGVSYEQYF. The CDR3 coding sequence is TGTGCCAGCAGAGGAAGCGGGGTGTCCTACGAGCAGTACTTC.

The chain couples TRBV2 to TRBJ1-5; tentatively, D is TRBD1 (6 bases). Germline V gene lookup returns CDR1 SNHLY and CDR2 FYNNEI. V was clipped by 4 bases and J by 3 bases, with 16 bases between them. The CDR3 has 16 amino acids. Written as DNA, the CDR3 is TGTGCCAGCAGTGTATACGGGGGGGCTAACAATCAGCCCCAGCATTTT. It yields the protein CASSVYGGANNQPQHF. The whole variable domain, filled in from reference TRBV2 and TRBJ1-5, reads EPEVTQTPSHQVTQMGQEVILRCVPISNHLYFYWYRQILGQKVEFLVSFYNNEISEKSEIFDDQFSVERPDGSNFTLKIRSTKLEDSAMYFCASSVYGGANNQPQHFGDGTRLSIL.

The V gene is TRBV6-5, the J gene TRBJ2-7; tentatively, D is TRBD2 (5 bases). The CDR3 runs to 13 residues. Germline V CDR1 and CDR2: MNHEY, SVGAGI. V lost 7 bases to trimming and J lost 4 bases, with 14 bases between them. The CDR3 spells CASKRTSGYEQYF. For the CDR3, the DNA is TGTGCCAGCAAACGGACTTCAGGATACGAGCAGTACTTC.